The next 31 T cell receptor beta chains were all read from a single sample in a study of shared clonotypes between healthy human individuals (dated by TCRdb to the early 2020s). The receptor library was made with the immunoSEQ multiplex PCR assay. TCRdb provides this immuneACCESS table in a form limited to in-frame rearrangements. Some clones are lacking; in checked studies, under half of them reflect an unresolved V gene, and why the rest are absent is not known. For this sample there are roughly 1,100,000 clones; 65% to 80% appear just once. The biggest ten clones account for 1.4% to 1.5% of the sample. The sample consisted of memory CD4+ T cells sorted from blood. Sample cell subset or site, as interpreted from the label and publication: CD45RA-negative fraction. Receptors originate from a young man in good health.

V and J are TRBV6-5 and TRBJ2-7, with D perhaps matching TRBD1 or TRBD2 (5 bases each). The V end was cut by 4 bases, the J end by 1 base, with 11 bases between. This CDR3 has 14 residues. Germline CDR1 reads MNHEY; CDR2 reads SVGAGI. CDR3 coding DNA: TGTGCCAGCAGTTTTGGGACGGATTCCTACGAGCAGTACTTC. Translating gives CASSFGTDSYEQYF.

The chain couples TRBV4-3 to TRBJ2-5; D is possibly TRBD2 (6 bases). Trimming removed 5 bases from V and 5 bases from J, with 15 bases in between. CDR1 LGHNA and CDR2 YSLEER come from the germline V gene. The CDR3 is made up of 14 amino acids. The CDR3 sequence is CASSVGAGGETQYF. The CDR3, as DNA: TGCGCCAGCAGCGTCGGGGCCGGAGGGGAGACCCAGTACTTC.

CDR3 loop: CASSKWSEGERRLNYGYTF. As DNA, the CDR3 is TGTGCCAGCAGCAAATGGTCGGAGGGGGAACGGCGGCTTAACTATGGCTACACCTTC. The chain uses TRBV28 and TRBJ1-2; a possible D gene is TRBD1 (6 bases). The CDR3 has 19 residues. The V end was cut by 6 bases, the J end by 1 base, with 27 bases between. Germline V lookup: CDR1 MDHEN, CDR2 SYDVKM.

V is TRBV6-1 and J is TRBJ2-7, with D hard to call. Trimming cost V 2 bases and J 5 bases, with 4 bases left between them. This CDR3 comprises 11 residues. CDR1 is MNHNS, CDR2 SASEGT, per germline. CDR3 in DNA: TGTGCCAGCAGTGAACCGGACGAGCAGTACTTC. Its translation: CASSEPDEQYF.

This clone was seen a single time. V gene TRBV7-9 combines with J gene TRBJ1-3; tentative D call: TRBD1 (5 bases). V gave up 3 bases and J gave up 0 bases, with 9 bases separating them. This CDR3 contains 15 residues. Per the germline V gene, CDR1 is SEHNR and CDR2 is FQNEAQ (reference sequence). CDR3 DNA: TGTGCCAGCAGCTTGCAGGGCGTCTCTGGAAACACCATATATTTT. This translates into CASSLQGVSGNTIYF. The entire variable domain, with the rest obtained from reference TRBV7-9 and TRBJ1-3, is as follows: DTGVSQNPRHKITKRGQNVTFRCDPISEHNRLYWYRQTLGQGPEFLTYFQNEAQLEKSRLLSDRFSAERPKGSFSTLEIQRTEQGDSAMYLCASSLQGVSGNTIYFGEGSWLTVV.

V is TRBV5-1 and J is TRBJ1-6; D unclear. Germline values: CDR1 SGHRS, CDR2 YFSETQ. V gave up 2 bases and J gave up 0 bases, with 3 bases separating them. The CDR3 is 14 amino acids. Here the CDR3 reads CASSFGSYNSPLHF. The CDR3 bases are TGCGCCAGCAGCTTCGGCTCCTATAATTCACCCCTCCACTTT.

This chain connects TRBV29-1 to TRBJ2-7; 7 positions agree with TRBD2. Per germline, CDR1 SQVTM and CDR2 ANQGSEA. CDR3 size: 12 residues. V trimming: 1 base; J trimming: 5 bases; junction bases outside the gene matches: 2. This CDR3 reads CSVEGLADEQYF. Here the CDR3 DNA reads TGCAGCGTTGAAGGACTAGCCGACGAGCAGTACTTC.

This clone occurred a few times. This chain links TRBV5-6 with TRBJ2-3, with 8 bases that match TRBD2. Germline V gene sequence: CDR1 SGHDT, CDR2 YYEEEE. J lost 5 bases, V lost 0 bases, and 11 bases had no gene match. The CDR3 runs 17 residues. The CDR3 region is CASSLAGAGGTVDTQYF. Here the CDR3 DNA reads TGTGCCAGCAGCTTGGCCGGGGCGGGGGGTACTGTAGATACGCAGTATTTT.

V gene TRBV5-1 combines with J gene TRBJ2-3; 10 positions agree with TRBD2. The CDR3 runs to 15 residues. V shed 0 bases and J 6 bases; nucleotides not matched to a gene: 4. Germline V lookup: CDR1 SGHRS, CDR2 YFSETQ. CDR3 loop: CASSLGAGGPDTQYF. The CDR3 bases are TGCGCCAGCAGCTTGGGAGCGGGAGGGCCGGATACGCAGTATTTT.

The chain employs TRBV6-1 and TRBJ2-2, with TRBD1 as a possible D gene (5 bases). Between the trimmed V and J ends, which lost 0 bases and 7 bases, there was a span of 15 bases. Germline V gene lookup returns CDR1 MNHNS and CDR2 SASEGT. The CDR3 loop spans 16 amino acids. CDR3 residues: CASSEATARSGGELFF. The CDR3 nucleotides are TGTGCCAGCAGTGAAGCGACAGCCAGATCCGGCGGGGAGCTGTTTTTT.

The V gene is TRBV18, the J gene TRBJ2-1, with D unclear. Germline lookup yields CDR1 KGHSH and CDR2 LQKENI. V lost 0 bases and J 7 bases, leaving 16 bases between the germline ends. The length of the CDR3 is 16 residues. The DNA for the CDR3 is TGTGCCAGCTCACCACCGAGTTGGGCTCTGCCAAATGAGCAGTTCTTC. Translated, it gives CASSPPSWALPNEQFF.

There are many counts of this clone. The rearrangement joins TRBV6-1 to TRBJ2-4; 7 bases are shared with TRBD1. V dropped 1 base and J dropped 3; count of bases not matched to a gene: 6. The germline gives CDR1 MNHNS, CDR2 SASEGT. This CDR3 comprises 16 residues. The CDR3 bases are TGTGCCAGCAGTGAAGTCCAGGGGGTAGGCAAAAACATTCAGTACTTC. It specifies CASSEVQGVGKNIQYF.

A remark on this clone: The sample contains more than one DNA sequence encoding this CDR3. V is TRBV7-9 and J is TRBJ2-5; maybe TRBD2 (6 bases). Between the trimmed V and J ends, which lost 5 bases and 1 base, there was a span of 11 bases. Per the germline V gene, CDR1 is SEHNR and CDR2 is FQNEAQ (reference sequence). The CDR3 consists of 14 residues. CDR3 coding DNA: TGTGCCAGCAGCCCGGGACTTGCCCAAGAGACCCAGTACTTC. This gives the protein CASSPGLAQETQYF. Full variable domain (missing parts from reference TRBV7-9 and TRBJ2-5): DTGVSQNPRHKITKRGQNVTFRCDPISEHNRLYWYRQTLGQGPEFLTYFQNEAQLEKSRLLSDRFSAERPKGSFSTLEIQRTEQGDSAMYLCASSPGLAQETQYFGPGTRLLVL.

V gene TRBV2 combines with J gene TRBJ1-6; TRBD1 might be the D (6 bases). The CDR3 runs to 12 residues. Germline CDR1 is SNHLY and CDR2 is FYNNEI. V gave up 7 bases and J gave up 7 bases, with 8 bases separating them. The CDR3 region is CASTQGNSPLHF. The CDR3 coding sequence is TGTGCCAGCACCCAGGGGAATTCACCCCTCCACTTT.

The gene calls are TRBV19 and TRBJ1-2; tentative D call: TRBD1 (6 bases). Trimming removed 3 bases at V and 9 bases at J, with 23 bases between. The CDR3 sequence is 16 residues long. Per germline, CDR1 LNHDA and CDR2 SQIVND (reference sequence). CDR3 region: CASSIGQTSTGIRYTF. The CDR3 DNA follows: TGTGCCAGTAGTATTGGACAGACATCGACGGGTATCCGCTACACCTTC. The full variable domain, rest sourced from reference TRBV19 and TRBJ1-2, is DGGITQSPKYLFRKEGQNVTLSCEQNLNHDAMYWYRQDPGQGLRLIYYSQIVNDFQKGDIAEGYSVSREKKESFPLTVTSAQKNPTAFYLCASSIGQTSTGIRYTFGSGTRLTVV.

The chain uses TRBV11-3 and TRBJ2-5; the D is unclear. Trimming removed 0 bases at V and 5 bases at J, with 7 bases between. The CDR3 contains 13 residues. Germline V lookup: CDR1 SGHNT, CDR2 YENEEA. CDR3 sequence: CASSLDQEETQYF. DNA for the CDR3: TGTGCCAGCAGCTTAGATCAGGAGGAGACCCAGTACTTC.

This clone was counted between two and nine times. This rearrangement joins TRBV6-1 to TRBJ2-5; TRBD2 matches at 9 bases. Trimming cost V 4 bases and J 5 bases; bases outside gene matches: 8. Per germline, CDR1 MNHNS and CDR2 SASEGT. The CDR3 spans 15 residues. The CDR3 DNA is TGTGCCAGCAGTGTGCGTAGCGGGAGCCAGGAGACCCAGTACTTC. Amino acids: CASSVRSGSQETQYF.

The chain combines TRBV5-1 with TRBJ1-6; D may be TRBD1 (6 bases). Germline values: CDR1 SGHRS, CDR2 YFSETQ. There are 14 residues in the CDR3. V lost 0 bases and J lost 7, with 8 bases in between. CDR3 loop: CASSLAQGNSPLHF. The DNA of the CDR3 is TGCGCCAGCAGCTTGGCACAGGGAAATTCACCCCTCCACTTT.

The CDR3 sequence: CASSAGTGVFYEQYF. CDR3 DNA: TGTGCCAGCTCAGCCGGGACAGGGGTTTTCTACGAGCAGTACTTC. The chain has TRBV18 and TRBJ2-7; TRBD1 matches at 10 bases. Germline V gene data show CDR1 as KGHSH and CDR2 as LQKENI. J was trimmed by 3 bases and V by 5 bases; bases with no gene match: 7. The CDR3 consists of 15 residues.

The rearrangement joins TRBV9 to TRBJ2-7; tentative D call: TRBD2 (5 bases). Germline loops: CDR1 SGDLS, CDR2 YYNGEE. This CDR3 spans 14 amino acids. Trimming pared 0 bases from V and 5 bases from J, leaving 12 bases between. This chain's CDR3 is CASSVEGLGDEQYF. CDR3 bases: TGTGCCAGCAGCGTAGAAGGACTGGGAGACGAGCAGTACTTC.

The chain uses TRBV28 and TRBJ2-7; the D is unclear. The CDR3 loop spans 11 amino acids. The V and J ends lost 5 bases and 7 bases respectively, with 9 bases between them. Looked up from germline, CDR1 is MDHEN and CDR2 is SYDVKM. The CDR3 region is CASSGPREQYF. The CDR3 DNA follows: TGTGCCAGCAGTGGTCCTCGGGAGCAGTACTTC.

This clone appeared a single time. The CDR3 loop is CASSGRTPSSYNEQFF. CDR3 DNA sequence: TGTGCCAGCAGCGGCCGGACTCCGAGCTCCTACAATGAGCAGTTCTTC. This chain links TRBV7-8 with TRBJ2-1; D is perhaps TRBD2 (5 bases). This CDR3 contains 16 residues. Trimming pared 5 bases from V and 0 bases from J, leaving 14 bases between. In germline, CDR1 is SGHVS, CDR2 FQNEAQ. The full variable domain, in which reference TRBV7-8 and TRBJ2-1 provide the parts outside the CDR3, is GAGVSQSPRYKVAKRGQDVALRCDPISGHVSLFWYQQALGQGPEFLTYFQNEAQLDKSGLPSDRFFAERPEGSVSTLKIQRTQQEDSAVYLCASSGRTPSSYNEQFFGPGTRLTVL.

The chain links TRBV7-8 to TRBJ2-3, with D possibly matching TRBD2 (7 bases). The V and J ends lost 2 bases and 11 bases respectively, with 14 bases between them. The CDR3 contains 13 residues. Per germline, CDR1 SGHVS and CDR2 FQNEAQ. Here the CDR3 reads CASSLREGGEQYF. The CDR3 nucleotides are TGTGCCAGCAGCTTAAGGGAGGGGGGTGAGCAGTATTTT. The whole variable domain, filled in from reference TRBV7-8 and TRBJ2-3, reads GAGVSQSPRYKVAKRGQDVALRCDPISGHVSLFWYQQALGQGPEFLTYFQNEAQLDKSGLPSDRFFAERPEGSVSTLKIQRTQQEDSAVYLCASSLREGGEQYFGPGTRLTVL.

This clone was found once. This CDR3 is also generated by other DNA sequences in the sample. The chain joins TRBV6-1 to TRBJ1-5; D gene ambiguous. V shed 1 base and J shed 6 bases, with 7 bases lying between them. Germline V gene sequence: CDR1 MNHNS, CDR2 SASEGT. The CDR3 runs 13 residues. CDR3 in DNA: TGTGCCAGCAGTGAAGTGCGGGGTCAGCCCCAGCATTTT. Amino acid sequence: CASSEVRGQPQHF.

This clone came up a few times. The rearrangement uses TRBV30 and TRBJ1-5; D call uncertain. The CDR3 runs to 14 residues. Germline V CDR1 and CDR2: GTSNPN, SVGIG (reference sequence). V lost 0 bases to trimming and J lost 0 bases, with 6 bases between them. CDR3 coding DNA: TGTGCCTGGAGTGTCCATACTAGCAATCAGCCCCAGCATTTT. Amino acids: CAWSVHTSNQPQHF.

About this clone itself: With a far larger clone one base away, a read error is the likely cause. The chain joins TRBV4-1 to TRBJ2-3, with a possible D match to TRBD1 (6 bases). The CDR3 totals 18 residues. Per the germline V gene, CDR1 is MGHRA and CDR2 is YSYEKL. CDR3 nucleotide sequence: TGCGCCAGCAGCCAAGATCCAGCTCCGATAAGATCGACAGGTACGCAGTATTTT. Translation: CASSQDPAPIRSTGTQYF.

The genes are TRBV6-1 and TRBJ2-3; TRBD2 matches at 7 bases. The length of the CDR3 is 17 residues. V shed 3 bases, J shed 2 bases, and the junction held 11 bases outside the gene matches. CDR1 MNHNS and CDR2 SASEGT come from the germline V gene. The CDR3 loop is CASSEAPWGGLTDTQYF. The CDR3 DNA reads TGTGCCAGCAGTGAGGCCCCCTGGGGGGGACTCACAGATACGCAGTATTTT.

This clone was counted between two and nine times. The chain employs TRBV13 and TRBJ1-1, with D possibly being TRBD1 (6 bases). V lost 5 bases and J 8 bases, leaving 15 bases between the germline ends. The CDR3 is 13 amino acids. Per germline, CDR1 PRHDT and CDR2 FYEKMQ (reference sequence). The CDR3 sequence: CASSLDRRNEAFF. The DNA of the CDR3 is TGTGCCAGCAGCCTAGACAGGCGGAACGAAGCTTTCTTT. Looking up the rest from reference TRBV13 and TRBJ1-1 gives the full variable domain: AAGVIQSPRHLIKEKRETATLKCYPIPRHDTVYWYQQGPGQDPQFLISFYEKMQSDKGSIPDRFSAQQFSDYHSELNMSSLELGDSALYFCASSLDRRNEAFFGQGTRLTVV.

This chain joins TRBV7-9 and TRBJ1-3, with D unclear. CDR3 length: 15 amino acids. Germline V gene data show CDR1 as SEHNR and CDR2 as FQNEAQ (reference sequence). V was pared by 5 bases and J by 0 bases, with 11 bases between. As DNA, the CDR3 is TGTGCCAGCAGCGTTATGGCGTTCTCTGGAAACACCATATATTTT. Translating it yields CASSVMAFSGNTIYF.

The chain uses TRBV7-8 and TRBJ2-6; D gene uncertain. CDR1 and CDR2 from the germline V gene are SGHVS and FQNEAQ. V dropped 10 bases and J dropped 2 bases, with 12 bases sitting between them. The CDR3 spans 14 residues. The CDR3 DNA sequence: TGTGCCACCCCGTTCGGGCCTGGGGCCAACGTCCTGACTTTC. Protein sequence: CATPFGPGANVLTF.

This chain joins TRBV5-1 and TRBJ1-4, with TRBD1 matching 10 bases. The V gene's germline CDR1 is SGHRS and CDR2 YFSETQ. After removal of 4 bases from V and 5 bases from J, the junction contained 5 bases not matched to a gene. The CDR3 loop spans 15 amino acids. In DNA, the CDR3 is TGCGCCAGCAGCAAGGCGACAGGGGGCAATGAAAAACTGTTTTTT. This gives the protein CASSKATGGNEKLFF.